Listed below are T cell receptor beta chains from one sample, sequenced in a study of T-cell reconstitution after alpha-beta-depleted transplantation in children. From the PCR reads, TCRdb called clonotypes with MiXCR, one entry per CDR3 protein. The sample consists of some 300,000 distinct CDR3 sequences, about 9.3% of them appearing once. This specimen consisted of PBMCs from the stem cell graft donor, obtained from the stem cell graft. Receptor source: a human donor who donated a stem cell graft to a child with acute lymphoblastic leukemia. The CDR3 runs from the conserved cysteine through the conserved F or W. A D gene is named only where the DNA matches it firmly. Clone size is given for some rows only: seen once, a few or many times, or a class if the clone is expanded.

size	D	V	J	CDR3	DNA
-	TRBD1	TRBV7-9	TRBJ2-1	CASSSGQGRLNEQFF	TGTGCCAGCAGCTCCGGACAGGGTCGGCTCAATGAGCAGTTCTTC
many	TRBD2	TRBV28	TRBJ2-1	CASRIGTSRYNEQFF	TGTGCCAGCAGGATTGGGACTAGCCGTTACAATGAGCAGTTCTTC
-	-	TRBV5-1	TRBJ2-1	CASSSSRMSSYNEQFF	TGCGCCAGCTCGAGTAGCCGGATGAGCTCCTACAATGAGCAGTTCTTC
many	-	TRBV5-1	TRBJ1-1	CASSLDFRRNTEAFF	TGCGCCAGCAGCTTGGATTTCAGGAGGAACACTGAAGCTTTCTTT
-	-	TRBV7-4	TRBJ2-4	CASSLRLPSLAKNIQYF	TGTGCCAGCAGCTTAAGACTCCCAAGTTTAGCCAAAAACATTCAGTACTTC
-	-	TRBV29-1	TRBJ2-7	CSVLQGGEREQYF	TGCAGCGTTCTACAGGGAGGGGAACGAGAGCAGTACTTC
few	TRBD2	TRBV2	TRBJ2-7	CASSPARGGGGEQYF	TGTGCCAGCAGTCCCGCGCGCGGGGGAGGAGGCGAGCAGTACTTC
many	TRBD1	TRBV6-6	TRBJ2-2	CASNRGRTGELFF	TGTGCCAGCAACAGGGGGCGCACCGGGGAGCTGTTTTTT
few	-	TRBV3-1	TRBJ1-2	CASSPGEGGYGYTF	TGTGCCAGCAGCCCCGGCGAAGGAGGCTATGGCTACACCTTC
few	TRBD2	TRBV5-1	TRBJ2-1	CASSAGLAGGPLVDEQFF	TGCGCCAGCAGCGCGGGACTAGCGGGAGGGCCGTTAGTCGACGAGCAGTTCTTC
few	-	TRBV6-1	TRBJ1-2	CASSEMTGPYGYTF	TGTGCCAGCAGTGAAATGACAGGTCCCTATGGCTACACCTTC
few	-	TRBV3-1	TRBJ2-1	CASSQAGVENEQFF	TGTGCCAGCAGCCAAGCGGGAGTAGAAAATGAGCAGTTCTTC
few	-	TRBV20-1	TRBJ2-2	CSAPSRRQNTGELFF	TGCAGTGCTCCCTCCCGGAGACAAAACACCGGGGAGCTGTTTTTT
many	TRBD2	TRBV20-1	TRBJ2-7	CSAWTSGIYEQYF	TGCAGTGCTTGGACTAGCGGAATCTACGAGCAGTACTTC
many	TRBD2	TRBV7-8	TRBJ2-3	CASSLPSTSGNLDTQYF	TGTGCCAGCAGCTTACCTTCTACTAGCGGGAATCTAGATACGCAGTATTTT
few	-	TRBV27	TRBJ2-7	CASSPRGAYYYEQYF	TGTGCCAGCAGTCCGAGGGGAGCCTACTATTACGAGCAGTACTTC
-	TRBD2	TRBV5-1	TRBJ2-5	CASSSGGLAGGETQYF	TGCGCCAGCAGCTCTGGTGGACTAGCAGGTGGAGAGACCCAGTACTTC
-	TRBD1	TRBV4-1	TRBJ1-2	CASSQDRDRGLRKGYTF	TGCGCCAGCAGCCAAGACCGGGACAGGGGGCTGAGAAAAGGCTACACCTTC
few	TRBD1	TRBV27	TRBJ2-1	CASSLRRGQSAYNEQFF	TGTGCCAGCAGTTTACGAAGGGGGCAGTCGGCATACAATGAGCAGTTCTTC
few	TRBD1	TRBV28	TRBJ2-7	CASSLPGQGIYEQYF	TGTGCCAGCAGTTTACCCGGACAGGGGATCTACGAGCAGTACTTC
few	-	TRBV5-1	TRBJ2-1	CASTPRGQGTYNEQFF	TGCGCCAGCACCCCAAGGGGGCAGGGGACTTACAATGAGCAGTTCTTC
few	-	TRBV4-3	TRBJ2-2	CASSQGPGVNTGELFF	TGCGCCAGCAGCCAAGGGCCGGGTGTGAACACCGGGGAGCTGTTTTTT
many	-	TRBV7-2	TRBJ2-1	CASSPQALNEQFF	TGTGCCAGCAGCCCCCAGGCCCTCAATGAGCAGTTCTTC
-	TRBD2	TRBV5-1	TRBJ2-3	CASSGGLAGGAADTQYF	TGCGCCAGCAGCGGCGGATTAGCGGGAGGGGCCGCAGATACGCAGTATTTT
-	TRBD1	TRBV7-2	TRBJ2-5	CASSSDRVKETQYF	TGTGCCAGCAGCTCCGACAGGGTAAAAGAGACCCAGTACTTC
-	TRBD2	TRBV15	TRBJ2-1	CATSRTSAVYNEQFF	TGTGCCACCAGCAGGACTAGCGCCGTCTACAATGAGCAGTTCTTC
-	-	TRBV28	TRBJ2-4	CASSLGTIGVAKNIQYF	TGTGCCAGCAGTTTAGGGACGATAGGGGTAGCCAAAAACATTCAGTACTTC
-	-	TRBV5-1	TRBJ2-5	CASSRQLGGPGGETQYF	TGCGCCAGCAGCAGACAGTTGGGGGGACCGGGCGGAGAGACCCAGTACTTC
-	-	TRBV20-1	TRBJ2-1	CSAQTGGPSYNEQFF	TGCAGTGCCCAGACTGGGGGGCCGTCCTACAATGAGCAGTTCTTC
few	TRBD1	TRBV5-1	TRBJ1-2	CASSFGTGEGGYTF	TGCGCCAGCAGCTTCGGGACAGGTGAAGGGGGCTACACCTTC
-	TRBD1	TRBV7-3	TRBJ2-7	CASSPFVGTGSEQYF	TGTGCCAGCAGCCCCTTCGTAGGGACAGGGTCCGAGCAGTACTTC
many	-	TRBV20-1	TRBJ2-7	CSARDRASYEQYF	TGCAGTGCTAGAGACAGGGCCAGCTACGAGCAGTACTTC
few	-	TRBV5-1	TRBJ2-5	CASSLDKETQYF	TGCGCCAGCAGCTTAGATAAAGAGACCCAGTACTTC
-	TRBD2	TRBV4-2	TRBJ2-5	CASSQEEAGGPYQETQYF	TGTGCCAGCAGCCAAGAGGAGGCGGGAGGCCCGTACCAAGAGACCCAGTACTTC
many	TRBD2	TRBV20-1	TRBJ2-1	CSAALAGGTSYNEQFF	TGCAGTGCTGCCCTAGCGGGAGGGACAAGTTACAATGAGCAGTTCTTC
-	-	TRBV19	TRBJ2-5	CASSITGIGGASQETQYF	TGTGCCAGTAGTATCACGGGTATTGGGGGAGCCTCCCAAGAGACCCAGTACTTC
few	-	TRBV20-1	TRBJ2-1	CSARSLVGYNEQFF	TGCAGTGCTAGAAGCCTAGTCGGATACAATGAGCAGTTCTTC
-	-	TRBV20-1	TRBJ2-5	CSARRRGTQETQYF	TGCAGTGCTAGACGTAGAGGGACCCAAGAGACCCAGTACTTC
-	-	TRBV27	TRBJ1-2	CASSRQAYGYGYTF	TGTGCCAGCAGCCGACAGGCCTATGGCTATGGCTACACCTTC
few	TRBD2	TRBV6-5	TRBJ2-7	CASSFRLAGRGALEQYF	TGTGCCAGCAGTTTTAGACTAGCGGGACGAGGGGCCCTCGAGCAGTACTTC
few	-	TRBV20-1	TRBJ1-1	CSVRWNTEAFF	TGCAGTGTCAGGTGGAACACTGAAGCTTTCTTT
-	-	TRBV3-1	TRBJ1-5	CASSLGRTHQPQHF	TGTGCCAGCAGCCTGGGACGTACGCATCAGCCCCAGCATTTT
many	-	TRBV21-1	TRBJ2-7	CASSKPGTGYYEQYF	TGTGCCAGCAGCAAACCCGGGACAGGGTATTACGAGCAGTACTTC
-	-	TRBV20-1	TRBJ2-3	CSARDPIRILTDTQYF	TGCAGTGCTAGGGATCCCATCAGGATACTCACAGATACGCAGTATTTT
-	TRBD2	TRBV11-2	TRBJ2-5	CASSQTGNSGRFRATQYF	TGTGCCAGCAGCCAAACAGGGAATAGCGGGAGGTTCAGAGCGACCCAGTACTTC
-	TRBD2	TRBV5-6	TRBJ2-5	CASSLPSGRAGEEETQYF	TGTGCCAGCAGCCTGCCTAGCGGGAGGGCCGGAGAGGAGGAGACCCAGTACTTC
few	TRBD1	TRBV9	TRBJ1-2	CASSVGAGRGQSYGYTF	TGTGCCAGCAGCGTAGGGGCGGGCAGGGGGCAATCCTATGGCTACACCTTC
-	-	TRBV4-3	TRBJ1-2	CASSQASGYNYGYTF	TGCGCCAGCAGCCAAGCTTCAGGGTACAACTATGGCTACACCTTC
many	-	TRBV5-1	TRBJ2-2	CASSFSQGGTGELFF	TGCGCCAGCAGCTTCTCACAGGGAGGCACCGGGGAGCTGTTTTTT
few	TRBD2	TRBV20-1	TRBJ2-7	CSARSITSGGHYEQYF	TGCAGTGCTAGATCAATTACTAGCGGGGGACACTACGAGCAGTACTTC
-	-	TRBV7-9	TRBJ2-7	CASSLGSDFNEQYF	TGTGCCAGCAGCTTAGGGTCCGACTTCAACGAGCAGTACTTC
many	-	TRBV7-8	TRBJ2-7	CASSTGRAYEQYF	TGTGCCAGCAGCACGGGCCGAGCTTACGAGCAGTACTTC
few	TRBD2	TRBV4-3	TRBJ2-3	CASSQGITSGRAGSTDTQYF	TGCGCCAGCAGCCAAGGAATTACTAGCGGGAGGGCGGGAAGCACAGATACGCAGTATTTT
few	TRBD2	TRBV4-3	TRBJ2-1	CASSLLAGDKDEQFF	TGCGCCAGCAGCCTGCTAGCGGGAGACAAGGATGAGCAGTTCTTC
-	-	TRBV20-1	TRBJ2-7	CSVTGPPTYEQYF	TGCAGTGTTACCGGCCCCCCCACCTACGAGCAGTACTTC
-	TRBD2	TRBV7-8	TRBJ2-7	CASSAGLAVTYEQYF	TGTGCCAGCAGCGCGGGACTAGCGGTCACCTACGAGCAGTACTTC
many	-	TRBV20-1	TRBJ1-3	CSAREGGPGNTIYF	TGCAGTGCTAGAGAGGGGGGACCCGGAAACACCATATATTTT
-	TRBD2	TRBV10-3	TRBJ2-1	CAISEFFSGTSGVSYNEQFF	TGTGCCATCAGTGAGTTCTTTTCCGGGACTAGCGGGGTTTCCTACAATGAGCAGTTCTTC
-	-	TRBV27	TRBJ1-6	CAGSWGAGRINSPLHF	TGTGCCGGCAGTTGGGGGGCAGGGCGGATTAATTCACCCCTCCACTTT
-	-	TRBV5-1	TRBJ2-5	CASSLGGQYQETQYF	TGCGCCAGCAGCTTGGGAGGACAATACCAAGAGACCCAGTACTTC